These 9 T cell receptor beta chains were all obtained from the same sample, sequenced in a study of cytomegalovirus exposure and HLA in healthy donors. The primer mix had 60 Vbeta and 13 Jbeta primers. Some clones are missing from TCRdb's copy, which holds only in-frame ones; the method was immunoSEQ multiplex PCR. The table records 150,000 to 200,000 clones, under 85% of them present only once. The sample was PBMCs. These receptors were collected from a woman aged 25 to 39 in good health and CMV-seronegative.

This chain connects TRBV5-6 to TRBJ1-6; D unclear. In germline, CDR1 is SGHDT, CDR2 YYEEEE. Trimming removed 0 bases at V and 7 bases at J, with 14 bases between. The CDR3 extends over 16 amino acids. The CDR3 reads CASSLVRGSTNSPLHF. CDR3 bases: TGTGCCAGCAGCTTGGTTCGGGGTTCGACGAATTCACCCCTCCACTTT.

The chain combines TRBV6-6 with TRBJ1-5, with 7 bases matching TRBD1. J lost 7 bases, V lost 7 bases, and 7 bases had no gene match. CDR3 length equals 13 residues. CDR1 and CDR2 from the germline V gene are MNHNY and SVGAGI (reference sequence). The CDR3 sequence: CASKGANEQPQHF. DNA of the CDR3: TGTGCCAGCAAGGGGGCAAATGAACAGCCCCAGCATTTT.

The rearrangement uses TRBV7-9 and TRBJ1-1, with no clear D. The CDR3 has 12 amino acids. V shed 5 bases and J shed 4 bases, with 8 bases lying between them. CDR1 is SEHNR and CDR2 is FQNEAQ in the germline V gene (reference sequence). The CDR3 DNA reads as TGTGCCAGCAGCCACGGGTTCACTGAAGCTTTCTTT. The encoded protein is CASSHGFTEAFF.

The J gene is TRBJ2-2, the V gene TRBV11-2, with 7 bases matching TRBD2. V trimming: 5 bases; J trimming: 5 bases; junction bases outside the gene matches: 11. This CDR3 spans 16 amino acids. The germline CDR1 and CDR2 sequences are SGHAT and FQNNGV. The DNA for the CDR3 is TGTGCCAGCAGCCAGGGTCGGGGGGTTGGGACCGGGGAGCTGTTTTTT. It is translated as CASSQGRGVGTGELFF.

The sample holds one count of this clone. The chain employs TRBV27 and TRBJ2-1; TRBD1 aligns across 9 bases. J lost 6 bases, V lost 2 bases, and 5 bases had no gene match. The CDR3 sequence is 15 residues long. Germline CDR1 reads MNHEY; CDR2 reads SMNVEV (reference sequence). CDR3 loop: CASSLEDRGGNEQFF. DNA for the CDR3: TGTGCCAGCAGTTTAGAGGACAGGGGAGGCAATGAGCAGTTCTTC.

This clone has only a few counts. The chain employs TRBV6-5 and TRBJ2-1; 7 bases agree with TRBD1. With 0 bases clipped from V and 9 bases from J, the junction kept 5 bases outside the gene matches. This CDR3 comprises 14 residues. CDR1 and CDR2 from the germline V gene are MNHEY and SVGAGI. CDR3 sequence: CASSYSRQGTEQFF. CDR3 nucleotides: TGTGCCAGCAGTTACTCGAGACAGGGTACTGAGCAGTTCTTC.

As concerns this clone: The sample has other DNA sequences that encode this CDR3 too. The chain employs TRBV30 and TRBJ1-1; D not resolved. The length of the CDR3 is 12 residues. CDR1 and CDR2 (germline): GTSNPN, SVGIG (reference sequence). Trimming pared 0 bases from V and 3 bases from J, leaving 5 bases between. The CDR3 protein is CAWSVPDTEAFF. CDR3 nucleotide sequence: TGTGCCTGGAGTGTCCCCGACACTGAAGCTTTCTTT.

The chain combines TRBV4-1 with TRBJ2-1, with 8 bases identical to TRBD1. CDR1 and CDR2 from the germline V gene are MGHRA and YSYEKL. The length of the CDR3 is 17 residues. The J segment lost 2 bases and the V segment lost 0 bases, leaving 6 bases of the junction unmatched. The CDR3 reads CASSQDWGTGPYNEQFF. The DNA of the CDR3 is TGCGCCAGCAGCCAAGATTGGGGGACAGGTCCCTACAATGAGCAGTTCTTC.

V and J are TRBV4-2 and TRBJ1-4; 7 positions match TRBD1. The CDR3 covers 14 residues. Germline assignment: CDR1 LGHNA and CDR2 YNFKEQ. With V trimmed by 2 bases and J by 4 bases, 1 base remained unmatched. CDR3 protein: CASSQQGGNEKLFF. Written as DNA, the CDR3 is TGTGCCAGCAGCCAACAGGGGGGTAATGAAAAACTGTTTTTT.